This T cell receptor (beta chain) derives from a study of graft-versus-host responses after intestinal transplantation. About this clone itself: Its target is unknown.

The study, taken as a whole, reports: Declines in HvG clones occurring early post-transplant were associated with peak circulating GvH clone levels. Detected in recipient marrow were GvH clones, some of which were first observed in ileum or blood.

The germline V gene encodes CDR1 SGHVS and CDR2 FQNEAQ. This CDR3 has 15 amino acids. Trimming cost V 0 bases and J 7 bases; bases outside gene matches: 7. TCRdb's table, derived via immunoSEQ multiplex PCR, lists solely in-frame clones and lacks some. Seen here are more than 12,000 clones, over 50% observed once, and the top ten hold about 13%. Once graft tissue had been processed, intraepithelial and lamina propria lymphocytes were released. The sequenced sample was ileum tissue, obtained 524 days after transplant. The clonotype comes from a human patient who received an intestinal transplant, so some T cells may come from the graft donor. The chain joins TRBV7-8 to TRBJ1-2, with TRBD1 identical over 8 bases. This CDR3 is CASSLATGEPSGYTF. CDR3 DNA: TGTGCCAGCAGCTTAGCGACAGGGGAGCCCTCTGGCTACACCTTC.